These 27 T cell receptor beta chains were all obtained from the same sample, sequenced in a study of T cells in Graves' hyperthyroidism and ophthalmopathy. Authors of the study amplified TCR beta CDR3 regions from RNA transcripts. The HTBI primer set drove a first-round RT-PCR of the TCR CDR3. TCRdb used MiXCR to reprocess the multiplex PCR reads, holding one entry per CDR3 protein. The table shows tens of thousands of distinct CDR3 sequences, with 40% to 55% occurring only once. Sequences were obtained from blood. These receptors originate from a woman aged 45 to 65 with Graves' hyperthyroidism that later progressed to Graves' ophthalmopathy.

This sequence joins TRBV9 and TRBJ1-1; TRBD1 aligns across 12 bases. CDR1 is SGDLS and CDR2 is YYNGEE in the germline V gene. The CDR3 is made up of 16 amino acids. V lost 4 bases, J lost 3 bases, and 7 bases stayed unmatched. Here the CDR3 DNA reads TGTGCCAGCAGCACAGACGGGACAGGGGGCCACACTGAAGCTTTCTTT. Translating it yields CASSTDGTGGHTEAFF.

This clonotype was seen many times. V is TRBV19 and J is TRBJ2-7; no definite D call. The length of the CDR3 is 12 residues. Trimming removed 3 bases at V and 6 bases at J, with 9 bases between. Germline-derived CDR1 and CDR2 are LNHDA and SQIVND (reference sequence). The CDR3 here is CASSILGSEQYF. DNA for the CDR3: TGTGCCAGTAGTATTTTGGGTTCCGAGCAGTACTTC.

The chain has TRBV24-1 and TRBJ1-2; 9 bases line up with TRBD1. The V gene's germline CDR1 is KGHDR and CDR2 SFDVKD. With 7 bases clipped from V and 0 bases from J, the junction kept 5 bases outside the gene matches. The CDR3 is 15 amino acids. The CDR3 sequence: CATRTGQGSNYGYTF. Written as DNA, the CDR3 is TGTGCCACCAGGACGGGACAGGGTTCTAACTATGGCTACACCTTC.

The genes are TRBV7-2 and TRBJ2-3; 12 bases fit TRBD2. The CDR3 extends over 17 amino acids. Germline-derived CDR1 and CDR2 are SGHTA and FQGNSA. The J segment lost 4 bases and the V segment lost 5 bases, leaving 10 bases of the junction unmatched. CDR3 sequence reads: CASSQTSGSVGADTQYF. The CDR3 bases are TGTGCCAGCAGCCAGACTAGCGGGAGTGTTGGGGCAGATACGCAGTATTTT.

This clonotype has ten or more counts. This sequence joins TRBV12-3 or TRBV12-4 and TRBJ1-5; D might be TRBD1 (5 bases). Trimming shortened V by 2 bases and J by 7 bases, and 9 bases separated the two germline ends. The CDR3 extends over 13 amino acids. Here the CDR3 DNA reads TGTGCCAGCAGTTTAACGGGGGACCAGCCCCAGCATTTT. Translating it yields CASSLTGDQPQHF.

In its sample, this clonotype ranks as medium-sized (0.01 to 0.1%). This chain links TRBV14 with TRBJ1-2; D unclear. CDR3 length equals 14 residues. Trimming removed 4 bases at V and 7 bases at J, with 16 bases between. Germline loops: CDR1 SGHDN, CDR2 FVKESK. The CDR3 loop reads CASSPPRRLGGYTF. The CDR3 bases are TGTGCCAGCAGCCCCCCTAGACGATTAGGTGGCTACACCTTC. Based on the CDR3 plus reference TRBV14 and TRBJ1-2, the full variable domain is EAGVTQFPSHSVIEKGQTVTLRCDPISGHDNLYWYRRVMGKEIKFLLHFVKESKQDESGMPNNRFLAERTGGTYSTLKVQPAELEDSGVYFCASSPPRRLGGYTFGSGTRLTVV.

A note on this clonotype: The DNA is omitted, as the CDR3 cannot be located on it reliably, and the CDR3 follows TCRdb's listing. The J gene is TRBJ2-7, the V gene TRBV7-2; the table gives TRBD2 as D, unverified against the DNA. The V gene's germline CDR1 is SGHTA and CDR2 FQGNSA. Termini included, the CDR3 measures 21 amino acids. The CDR3 is CASSFYICSAGTGTSVYEQYF.

Notes on this clonotype: One end of the junction does not line up with germline, which may come from a read error. The rearrangement joins TRBV24-1 to TRBJ2-1; D is undetermined. CDR1 is KGHDR, CDR2 SFDVKD, per germline. This CDR3 spans 13 amino acids. CDR3 nucleotides: TGTGCCAGCAGTGATCCTTATAAGGATGAGCAGTTCTTC. This sequence encodes CASSDPYKDEQFF.

CDR3 DNA sequence: TGTGCCAGCACTCCCGGGACTAGCGGCAATGAGCAGTTCTTC. It is translated as CASTPGTSGNEQFF. This chain connects TRBV11-1 to TRBJ2-1, with 11 positions matching TRBD2. Germline V CDR1 and CDR2: SGHAT, FQDESV (reference sequence). V shed 7 bases and J 6 bases; nucleotides not matched to a gene: 5. The CDR3 is 14 amino acids.

The CDR3 coding sequence is TGTGCCAGCAGCTTAACGGGACGGCAGCCCCAGCATTTT. This gives the protein CASSLTGRQPQHF. V gene TRBV7-2 combines with J gene TRBJ1-5; possibly TRBD1 for D (5 bases). There are 13 residues in the CDR3. V shed 2 bases and J shed 7 bases, with 9 bases lying between them. Germline CDR1 reads SGHTA; CDR2 reads FQGNSA.

Ten or more counts support this clonotype. The rearrangement uses TRBV11-2 and TRBJ2-7; 10 bases are shared with TRBD2. V shed 2 bases, J shed 6 bases, and the junction held 4 bases outside the gene matches. In germline, CDR1 is SGHAT, CDR2 FQNNGV. This CDR3 spans 14 amino acids. DNA for the CDR3: TGTGCCAGCAGCTTACCCGGGACTAGCGTCGAGCAGTACTTC. The encoded protein is CASSLPGTSVEQYF.

Comments on this clonotype: The junction and the germline gene differ at one end; a read error may be behind it. The rearrangement joins TRBV19 to TRBJ1-4, with D unclear. Germline CDR1 LNHDA, CDR2 SQIVND (reference sequence). This CDR3 is built from 17 residues. The CDR3 nucleotides read TGTGCCAGTAGTACCAGCCTCAGGACGGTTAATAATGAAAACCTGTTTTTT. The encoded protein is CASSTSLRTVNNENLFF.

The chain recombines TRBV4-1 with TRBJ2-5; D not certain. The CDR3 consists of 15 residues. Trimming stripped 0 bases from V and 4 bases from J, with 12 bases between. Germline V gene lookup returns CDR1 MGHRA and CDR2 YSYEKL. The CDR3 here is CASSQDRLPRETQYF. CDR3 DNA: TGCGCCAGCAGCCAAGACAGGCTACCTCGAGAGACCCAGTACTTC.

About this clonotype itself: A much larger clone differs by one base, so this may be a read error. The chain links TRBV27 to TRBJ1-1; unclear D gene. CDR3 length: 14 residues. CDR1 MNHEY and CDR2 SMNVEV come from the germline V gene (reference sequence). CDR3 nucleotides: TGTGTCAGCAGTCCGGACGGAATTCGCACTGAAGCTTTCTTT. Translation: CVSSPDGIRTEAFF.

This clonotype occurred a few times. The CDR3 ends on some other residue instead of the conserved phenylalanine or tryptophan, so this is likely a read error. No DNA is shown, since the ends of the CDR3 on it are uncertain; the CDR3 is the one TCRdb lists. The gene calls are TRBV7-3 and TRBJ2-7; the DNA was not compared with TRBD1, the D call given in the table. The CDR3 contains 9 residues when both ends are counted. The V gene's germline CDR1 is SGHTA and CDR2 FQGTGA. The CDR3: CASSVGQNT.

This clonotype was counted ten times or more. This rearrangement joins TRBV20-1 to TRBJ1-6, with D maybe TRBD1 (5 bases). Trimming removed 3 bases at V and 6 bases at J, with 15 bases between. This CDR3 contains 15 residues. CDR1 and CDR2 (germline): DFQATT, SNEGSKA (reference sequence). CDR3 sequence: CSARLRGFGNSPLHF. CDR3 nucleotide sequence: TGCAGTGCTAGGCTCCGGGGGTTTGGTAATTCACCCCTCCACTTT.

By its share, this clonotype is medium-sized. V gene TRBV29-1 combines with J gene TRBJ2-2; D gene unclear. V was shortened by 4 bases and J by 2 bases, with 11 bases between the two germline ends. Germline V gene lookup returns CDR1 SQVTM and CDR2 ANQGSEA. The CDR3 length is 14 residues. CDR3 in amino acids: CSVGSARNTGELFF. The DNA for the CDR3 is TGCAGCGTTGGGTCCGCTCGTAACACCGGGGAGCTGTTTTTT.

By share of the sample, this clonotype is medium-sized (0.01 to 0.1%). The chain is built from TRBV10-3 and TRBJ1-1, with unresolved D. V lost 4 bases and J 2 bases, leaving 11 bases between the germline ends. This CDR3 has 14 amino acids. CDR1 and CDR2 from the germline V gene are ENHRY and SYGVKD. CDR3 in amino acids: CAISGSTDNTEAFF. The CDR3 coding sequence is TGTGCCATCAGTGGGTCTACAGACAACACTGAAGCTTTCTTT.

V gene TRBV11-3 combines with J gene TRBJ2-3; 15 bases are shared with TRBD2. V shed 0 bases, J shed 4 bases, and the junction held 8 bases outside the gene matches. The CDR3 has 19 amino acids. Germline assignment: CDR1 SGHNT and CDR2 YENEEA. CDR3 region: CASSLDRTSGRASADTQYF. The CDR3 DNA follows: TGTGCCAGCAGCTTAGATCGGACTAGCGGGAGGGCCAGCGCAGATACGCAGTATTTT.

This rearrangement joins TRBV6-1 to TRBJ1-1, with 12 bases identical to TRBD1. Trimming at V came to 3 bases and at J to 1 base, leaving 6 bases not matched to a gene. Germline V CDR1 and CDR2: MNHNS, SASEGT. The CDR3 sequence is 17 residues long. CDR3 in amino acids: CASSDRDRGHRNTEAFF. The CDR3 DNA follows: TGTGCCAGCAGTGACAGGGACAGGGGGCATAGGAACACTGAAGCTTTCTTT.

This chain joins TRBV7-9 and TRBJ2-7; 13 bases map to TRBD2. The CDR3 runs to 15 residues. From germline, CDR1 is SEHNR and CDR2 FQNEAQ (reference sequence). The V segment lost 6 bases and the J segment 7 bases; nucleotides outside the gene matches: 9. The DNA of the CDR3 is TGTGCCAGCAGACATGGACTAGCGGGAGTAGGGGAGCAGTACTTC. It translates to CASRHGLAGVGEQYF.

There are many counts of this clonotype. The chain recombines TRBV7-6 with TRBJ2-3; D remains unclear. Germline assignment: CDR1 SGHVS and CDR2 FNYEAQ. V dropped 4 bases and J dropped 0 bases, with 14 bases sitting between them. This CDR3 region has 16 residues. The CDR3, as DNA: TGTGCCAGCAGCTCCCCGCGAGTACCTAGCACAGATACGCAGTATTTT. It codes for CASSSPRVPSTDTQYF.

With respect to this clonotype: The DNA is left out, because the CDR3 cannot be placed on it with certainty; the CDR3 is given as TCRdb lists it. The chain joins TRBV2 to TRBJ2-7; TRBD1, the table's D call, was not compared with the DNA. CDR1 is SNHLY and CDR2 is FYNNEI in the germline V gene. The CDR3 adds up to 16 amino acids, both ends counted. CDR3 residues: CACSASRDSISYEQYF.

Many counts were recorded for this clonotype. The chain combines TRBV5-1 with TRBJ1-2; possible D gene TRBD1, 5 bases. CDR1 is SGHRS and CDR2 is YFSETQ in the germline V gene. The CDR3 consists of 14 residues. V was trimmed by 4 bases and J by 8 bases, leaving 18 bases between them. CDR3 nucleotide sequence: TGCGCCAGCAGCGACTGGACTGGGGACCGGGGCTACACCTTC. Residues: CASSDWTGDRGYTF. Variable domain in full (rest from reference TRBV5-1 and TRBJ1-2): KAGVTQTPRYLIKTRGQQVTLSCSPISGHRSVSWYQQTPGQGLQFLFEYFSETQRNKGNFPGRFSGRQFSNSRSEMNVSTLELGDSALYLCASSDWTGDRGYTFGSGTRLTVV.

Concerning this clonotype: A read error may produce the germline difference seen at one junction end. DNA of the CDR3: TGCGCCGGCAGCTTGACTCCTTCGGTTGCGGGGGCCTACGGGCAGTACTTC. Its protein product is CAGSLTPSVAGAYGQYF. The rearrangement links TRBV5-1 to TRBJ2-7; maybe TRBD2 (7 bases). The CDR3 has 17 amino acids. The germline gives CDR1 SGHRS, CDR2 YFSETQ.

This clonotype occurred once. Mismatch with germline at one junction end may stem from a read error. V and J are TRBV7-9 and TRBJ2-3, with D possibly matching TRBD1 (6 bases). The CDR3 runs 14 residues. Germline CDR1 is SEHNR and CDR2 is FQNEAQ (reference sequence). The CDR3 region is CASSYRVLTDAQYF. The CDR3 bases are TGTGCCAGCAGTTACAGGGTCTTGACAGATGCGCAGTATTTT.

This clonotype was counted many times. The V and J genes are TRBV12-3 or TRBV12-4 and TRBJ2-7; D might be TRBD2 (5 bases). CDR3 length: 15 amino acids. The germline V and J ends were trimmed by 3 bases and 4 bases, with 16 bases remaining between them. The CDR3 DNA sequence: TGTGCCAGCAGTTTTTCCCCGGGGTTAACTTACGAGCAGTACTTC. Residues: CASSFSPGLTYEQYF.